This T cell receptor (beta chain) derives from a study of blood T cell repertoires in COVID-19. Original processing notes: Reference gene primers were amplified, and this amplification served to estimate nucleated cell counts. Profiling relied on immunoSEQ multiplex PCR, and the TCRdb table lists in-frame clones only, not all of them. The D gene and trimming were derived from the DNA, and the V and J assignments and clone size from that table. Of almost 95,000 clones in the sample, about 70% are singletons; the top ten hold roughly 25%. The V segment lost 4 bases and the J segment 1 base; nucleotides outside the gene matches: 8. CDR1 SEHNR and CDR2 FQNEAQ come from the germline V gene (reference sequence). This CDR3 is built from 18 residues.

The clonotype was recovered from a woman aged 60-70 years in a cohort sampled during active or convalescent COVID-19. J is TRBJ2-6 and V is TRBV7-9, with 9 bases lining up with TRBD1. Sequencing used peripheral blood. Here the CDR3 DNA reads TGTGCCAGCAGCTCCCCCGGACAGGGGAGGTCTGGGGCCAACGTCCTGACTTTC. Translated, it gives CASSSPGQGRSGANVLTF.